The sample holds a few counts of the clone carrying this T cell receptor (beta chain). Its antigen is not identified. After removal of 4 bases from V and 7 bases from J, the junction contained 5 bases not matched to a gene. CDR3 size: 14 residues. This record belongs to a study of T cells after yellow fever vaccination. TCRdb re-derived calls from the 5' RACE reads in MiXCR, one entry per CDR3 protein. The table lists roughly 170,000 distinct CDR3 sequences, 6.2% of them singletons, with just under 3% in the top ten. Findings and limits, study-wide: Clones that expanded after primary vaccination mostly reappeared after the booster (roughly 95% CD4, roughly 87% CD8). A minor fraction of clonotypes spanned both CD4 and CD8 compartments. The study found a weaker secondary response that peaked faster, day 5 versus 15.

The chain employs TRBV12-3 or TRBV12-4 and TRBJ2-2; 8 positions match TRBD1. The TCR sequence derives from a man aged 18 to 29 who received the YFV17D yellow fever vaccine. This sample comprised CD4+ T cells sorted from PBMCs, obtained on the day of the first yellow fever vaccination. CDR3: CASSYRGMDGELFF. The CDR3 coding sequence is TGTGCCAGCAGTTACAGGGGGATGGACGGGGAGCTGTTTTTT.